Reported below is one T cell receptor (beta chain). Its target is not known. These data are taken from a study of cytomegalovirus exposure and HLA in healthy donors. CDR1 and CDR2 (germline): MNHNS, SASEGT. The CDR3 has 16 residues. With V trimmed by 6 bases and J by 1 base, 9 bases remained unmatched. PCR involved 60 Vbeta and 13 Jbeta primers. Original processing methods: Later analysis identified approximately 80 million unique TCR beta chains, approximately 11 million shared. Here immunoSEQ multiplex PCR was the method, and the copy in TCRdb shows in-frame clones only, minus some. V, J and clone size were drawn from that table, and D and trimming were deduced from the DNA. This table has about 94,000 clones, around 66% appearing once. Study-level findings and limits: A few of the chains that were CMV-associated were confirmed in vitro to be specific for CMV antigens. Cytomegalovirus-associated TCR beta chains were listed, numbering around 150. Follow-up analysis seemed to connect common viral pathogens with several of the most significant clusters identified.

The chain employs TRBV6-1 and TRBJ2-5; 9 nucleotides agree with TRBD2. This clonotype was obtained from a man younger than 45 in good health and CMV-seronegative. Input material: PBMCs. CDR3: CASRETGTSSQETQYF. The CDR3 DNA reads TGTGCCAGCAGAGAAACCGGGACTAGCAGCCAAGAGACCCAGTACTTC.